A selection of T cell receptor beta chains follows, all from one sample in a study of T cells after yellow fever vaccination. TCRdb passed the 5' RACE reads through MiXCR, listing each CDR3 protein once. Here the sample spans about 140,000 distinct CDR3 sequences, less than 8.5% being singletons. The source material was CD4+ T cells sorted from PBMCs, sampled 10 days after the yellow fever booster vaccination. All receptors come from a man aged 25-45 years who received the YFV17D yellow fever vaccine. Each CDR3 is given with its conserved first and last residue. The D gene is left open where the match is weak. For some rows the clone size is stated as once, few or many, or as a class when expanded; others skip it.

CDR3: CAISESMTETQYF
DNA: TGTGCCATCAGTGAGTCGATGACGGAGACCCAGTACTTC
J: TRBJ2-5
size: many
V: TRBV10-3
D: NA

CDR3: CASSWKLSTDTQYF
DNA: TGCGCCAGCAGCTGGAAACTAAGCACAGATACGCAGTATTTT
J: TRBJ2-3
size: many
V: TRBV5-1
D: NA

CDR3: CASSSRTASYEQYF
DNA: TGTGCCAGCAGCTCAAGGACTGCTTCCTACGAGCAGTACTTC
J: TRBJ2-7
size: many
V: TRBV7-6
D: NA

CDR3: CAISESWQPNHGYTF
DNA: TGTGCCATCAGTGAGTCCTGGCAGCCGAACCATGGCTACACCTTC
J: TRBJ1-2
size: many
V: TRBV10-3
D: NA

CDR3: CASISSAGATDTQYF
DNA: TGTGCCAGTATTTCCTCCGCAGGGGCCACAGATACGCAGTATTTT
J: TRBJ2-3
size: many
V: TRBV19
D: NA

CDR3: CASSKGQGIRYEQYF
DNA: TGTGCCAGCAGTAAGGGACAGGGTATTAGATACGAGCAGTACTTC
J: TRBJ2-7
size: many
V: TRBV27
D: TRBD1

CDR3: CAISPEMGNEKLFF
DNA: TGTGCCATCAGCCCGGAAATGGGGAATGAAAAACTGTTTTTT
J: TRBJ1-4
size: many
V: TRBV10-3
D: NA

CDR3: CAWSVESYRVKAFF
DNA: TGTGCCTGGAGTGTAGAATCGTACAGGGTGAAAGCTTTCTTT
J: TRBJ1-1
size: many
V: TRBV30
D: NA

CDR3: CASSLFTQENYGYTF
DNA: TGTGCCAGCAGCTTATTTACACAGGAGAACTATGGCTACACCTTC
J: TRBJ1-2
size: NA
V: TRBV5-4
D: NA

CDR3: CASSFQGAEAFF
DNA: TGCGCCAGCAGCTTTCAGGGCGCTGAAGCTTTCTTT
J: TRBJ1-1
size: many
V: TRBV5-1
D: NA

CDR3: CSVRTGAKDQPQHF
DNA: TGCAGCGTTAGGACAGGGGCAAAAGATCAGCCCCAGCATTTT
J: TRBJ1-5
size: many
V: TRBV29-1
D: TRBD1

CDR3: CASSEGTGFLYEQYF
DNA: TGTGCCAGCAGTGAAGGGACAGGTTTCCTCTACGAGCAGTACTTC
J: TRBJ2-7
size: NA
V: TRBV25-1
D: TRBD1

CDR3: CAISITDTQYF
DNA: TGCGCCATCAGCATCACAGATACGCAGTATTTT
J: TRBJ2-3
size: NA
V: TRBV5-1
D: NA

CDR3: CASSLVSYEQYF
DNA: TGCGCCAGCAGCTTGGTATCCTACGAGCAGTACTTC
J: TRBJ2-7
size: many
V: TRBV5-1
D: NA

CDR3: CASSLAGSGAGNTIYF
DNA: TGCGCCAGCAGCTTGGCCGGATCGGGGGCTGGAAACACCATATATTTT
J: TRBJ1-3
size: many
V: TRBV5-1
D: NA

CDR3: CSVEGFRANAEAFF
DNA: TGCAGCGTTGAGGGGTTCAGGGCGAACGCTGAAGCTTTCTTT
J: TRBJ1-1
size: many
V: TRBV29-1
D: NA

CDR3: CASIPDRGYGYTF
DNA: TGTGCCAGCATCCCAGACAGGGGCTATGGCTACACCTTC
J: TRBJ1-2
size: NA
V: TRBV6-6
D: TRBD1

CDR3: CASSYFNEQFF
DNA: TGTGCCAGCAGTTATTTTAATGAGCAGTTCTTC
J: TRBJ2-1
size: many
V: TRBV6-2/TRBV6-3
D: NA

CDR3: CCAREGTSGRAFNEQFF
DNA: TGCTGTGCTAGAGAAGGGACTAGCGGGAGGGCCTTCAATGAGCAGTTCTTC
J: TRBJ2-1
size: few
V: TRBV20-1
D: TRBD2

CDR3: CASSLAGVSEQYF
DNA: TGTGCCAGCAGCTTAGCGGGAGTCAGCGAGCAGTACTTC
J: TRBJ2-7
size: many
V: TRBV7-2
D: NA

CDR3: CASSLDRHTEAFF
DNA: TGTGCCAGCAGTTTGGACAGACACACTGAAGCTTTCTTT
J: TRBJ1-1
size: many
V: TRBV12-3/TRBV12-4
D: NA

CDR3: CASSLWGEAHNEQFF
DNA: TGCGCCAGCAGCTTGTGGGGGGAGGCACACAATGAGCAGTTCTTC
J: TRBJ2-1
size: many
V: TRBV5-1
D: NA

CDR3: CASSVGPRYYEQYF
DNA: TGTGCCAGCAGCGTAGGGCCCAGATACTACGAGCAGTACTTC
J: TRBJ2-7
size: many
V: TRBV9
D: NA

CDR3: CASSEASGIDTQYF
DNA: TGTGCCAGCAGCGAGGCTAGCGGGATAGATACGCAGTATTTT
J: TRBJ2-3
size: NA
V: TRBV5-4
D: TRBD2

CDR3: CASSGGPNYGYTF
DNA: TGTGCCAGCAGCGGGGGGCCGAACTATGGCTACACCTTC
J: TRBJ1-2
size: many
V: TRBV7-2
D: NA

CDR3: CASSLAASGAPYEQYF
DNA: TGTGCCAGCAGCTTAGCGGCCAGCGGTGCCCCCTACGAGCAGTACTTC
J: TRBJ2-7
size: NA
V: TRBV7-2
D: NA

CDR3: CSARRGAKNIQYF
DNA: TGCAGCGCCCGTCGGGGGGCCAAAAACATTCAGTACTTC
J: TRBJ2-4
size: many
V: TRBV29-1
D: NA

CDR3: CASRGTGPTQYF
DNA: TGTGCCAGCAGAGGGACGGGTCCCACGCAGTATTTT
J: TRBJ2-3
size: NA
V: TRBV12-3/TRBV12-4
D: NA

CDR3: CASSSGQNRGTTEAFF
DNA: TGTGCCAGCAGTTCCGGCCAAAACCGGGGGACCACTGAAGCTTTCTTT
J: TRBJ1-1
size: many
V: TRBV12-3/TRBV12-4
D: NA

CDR3: CSATDRSSTDTQYF
DNA: TGCAGTGCGACGGACAGATCTAGCACAGATACGCAGTATTTT
J: TRBJ2-3
size: many
V: TRBV20-1
D: NA

CDR3: CASSRELAGDTQYF
DNA: TGCGCCAGCAGCCGGGAGCTAGCGGGAGATACGCAGTATTTT
J: TRBJ2-3
size: many
V: TRBV5-1
D: TRBD2

CDR3: CASSLGGTSVSYNEQFF
DNA: TGCGCCAGCAGCTTGGGGGGGACTAGCGTTTCCTACAATGAGCAGTTCTTC
J: TRBJ2-1
size: many
V: TRBV5-1
D: TRBD2

CDR3: CASSSPAGQGETQYF
DNA: TGTGCCAGCAGCTCGCCGGCGGGGCAGGGAGAGACCCAGTACTTC
J: TRBJ2-5
size: NA
V: TRBV7-9
D: NA

CDR3: CASSLGSIPYEQYF
DNA: TGTGCCAGCAGCTTAGGTTCCATTCCATACGAGCAGTACTTC
J: TRBJ2-7
size: NA
V: TRBV5-4
D: NA

CDR3: CASSFSWDRAYEQYF
DNA: TGTGCCAGCAGTTTCTCGTGGGACAGGGCCTACGAGCAGTACTTC
J: TRBJ2-7
size: many
V: TRBV27
D: TRBD1

CDR3: CSAGTKETQYF
DNA: TGCAGCGCCGGGACAAAAGAGACCCAGTACTTC
J: TRBJ2-5
size: many
V: TRBV29-1
D: NA

CDR3: CASGFRGPQETQYF
DNA: TGTGCCAGCGGGTTCCGTGGGCCCCAAGAGACCCAGTACTTC
J: TRBJ2-5
size: many
V: TRBV28
D: NA

CDR3: CASSLQGAAVF
DNA: TGTGCCAGCAGCTTACAGGGGGCGGCGGTCTTC
J: TRBJ2-1
size: few
V: TRBV7-2
D: TRBD1

CDR3: CASSQKGQGRSDTQYF
DNA: TGCGCCAGCAGCCAAAAGGGACAGGGACGGTCAGATACGCAGTATTTT
J: TRBJ2-3
size: many
V: TRBV4-1
D: TRBD1

CDR3: CASSLRSGLAGVQETQYF
DNA: TGTGCCAGCAGCCTTCGTAGCGGGCTAGCTGGGGTTCAAGAGACCCAGTACTTC
J: TRBJ2-5
size: many
V: TRBV12-3/TRBV12-4
D: TRBD2

CDR3: CASSYVSGETNTAQHF
DNA: TGTGCCAGCAGTTATGTGTCAGGGGAAACCAATACAGCCCAGCATTTT
J: TRBJ1-5
size: many
V: TRBV6-5
D: NA

CDR3: CASSPVGAKNIQYF
DNA: TGTGCCAGCTCCCCCGTCGGGGCCAAAAACATTCAGTACTTC
J: TRBJ2-4
size: many
V: TRBV18
D: NA

CDR3: CASSIQGLSLSTDTQYF
DNA: TGTGCCAGCTCAATCCAGGGGCTTTCTCTTAGCACAGATACGCAGTATTTT
J: TRBJ2-3
size: many
V: TRBV18
D: NA

CDR3: CASSDSGLVRYNTQYF
DNA: TGTGCCAGTAGTGATTCCGGACTAGTCCGCTATAATACGCAGTATTTT
J: TRBJ2-3
size: many
V: TRBV19
D: TRBD2

CDR3: CASSSQGTYEQYF
DNA: TGTGCCAGCAGCTCCCAGGGGACCTACGAGCAGTACTTC
J: TRBJ2-7
size: few
V: TRBV7-8
D: NA

CDR3: CATSRQGVNTGELFF
DNA: TGTGCCACCAGCAGACAGGGGGTTAACACCGGGGAGCTGTTTTTT
J: TRBJ2-2
size: few
V: TRBV15
D: TRBD1

CDR3: CASSLAQGAGANVLTF
DNA: TGTGCCAGCAGTTTGGCTCAGGGAGCAGGGGCCAACGTCCTGACTTTC
J: TRBJ2-6
size: many
V: TRBV12-3/TRBV12-4
D: NA

CDR3: CASSLDRDNEQFF
DNA: TGTGCCAGCAGCTTAGATAGGGACAATGAGCAGTTCTTC
J: TRBJ2-1
size: NA
V: TRBV7-7
D: NA

CDR3: CASSAGRGSYNEQFF
DNA: TGTGCCAGCAGTGCGGGACGCGGCTCCTACAATGAGCAGTTCTTC
J: TRBJ2-1
size: many
V: TRBV12-3/TRBV12-4
D: NA

CDR3: CASSSSRSAGFIDEQFF
DNA: TGTGCCAGCAGCTCGAGTCGCTCAGCGGGATTTATCGATGAGCAGTTCTTC
J: TRBJ2-1
size: NA
V: TRBV4-2
D: TRBD2

CDR3: CASRDRAVETQYF
DNA: TGTGCCAGCAGGGACAGGGCTGTAGAGACCCAGTACTTC
J: TRBJ2-5
size: NA
V: TRBV6-1
D: TRBD1

CDR3: CATRPVGLAGGPKYNEQFF
DNA: TGTGCCACACGGCCGGTGGGACTAGCGGGAGGGCCGAAGTACAATGAGCAGTTCTTC
J: TRBJ2-1
size: many
V: TRBV6-5
D: TRBD2

CDR3: CASSFAGTSGRGETQYF
DNA: TGTGCCAGCAGCTTCGCCGGGACTAGCGGGAGGGGGGAGACCCAGTACTTC
J: TRBJ2-5
size: few
V: TRBV7-2
D: TRBD2

CDR3: CSARGALSYEQYF
DNA: TGCAGTGCTCGGGGGGCCCTTTCGTACGAGCAGTACTTC
J: TRBJ2-7
size: NA
V: TRBV20-1
D: NA

CDR3: CASSQGKDTQYF
DNA: TGTGCCAGCAGTCAGGGGAAAGATACGCAGTATTTT
J: TRBJ2-3
size: many
V: TRBV12-3/TRBV12-4
D: NA